This T cell receptor beta chain was documented in a study of blood T cells in healthy people across ages (dated by TCRdb to about 2015). Concerning the study at large: In model experiments, roughly one uniquely barcoded TCR beta cDNA molecule per two T cells was captured by template switching. To avoid experimental bias, donors of different ages were distributed randomly across sequencing lanes. Two additional independent replicas of 1 million unique cDNA reads from the same blood draw were analyzed for two donors (one aged 18 to 29 and one aged 80 or older). The donors were divided into four age groups: young (average around 15 years), middle-aged (approximately 39), aged (around 59) and long-lived (approximately 74). To track age-related changes in TCR beta repertoire diversity, the study relied on deep sequencing normalized with unique cDNA molecular identifiers.

V has 8 bases trimmed and J has 8 bases trimmed; junction bases matching no gene number 4. Sequences ENHRY (CDR1) and SYGVKD (CDR2) are obtained from the germline V gene. From its cysteine to its phenylalanine, the CDR3 spans 11 amino acids. CDR3 DNA is the only sequence kept; it has 33 bases, read in frame from the first base. Systemically healthy Caucasian individuals from Russia, 39 in total and aged 6 to 90 years, were included as donors. Each donor gave about 11 milliliters of peripheral blood, drawn into EDTA-treated Vacutainer tubes. Ficoll-Paque density-gradient centrifugation was used to isolate PBMCs, with at least 6 million per sample. Trizol reagent was used to extract total RNA from the PBMCs, yielding at least 5.5 micrograms per sample. For every donor, an aliquot of PBMCs went through flow cytometry to measure the percentages of naive CD45RAhigh/CD27high T cells. Receptor libraries were prepared by 5' RACE. The second PCR ran for roughly 7 to 11 cycles and used a J-beta primer mix along with a sample-barcoded 5' primer. Each TCR beta cDNA molecule received a unique molecular identifier from a template-switch 5' adaptor carrying 12 random nucleotides. At least 2.5 million CDR3-containing paired-end reads were obtained from each sample. First-strand cDNA synthesis was performed from all RNA using the Mint cDNA synthesis kit, with priming by a TRBC-specific oligonucleotide. Following uracil-DNA glycosylase treatment, a first 18-cycle PCR with universal primers M1SS and BC2_uni_R was performed on all cDNA. On the study's bioinformatics: For normalization, 1 million high-quality reads were randomly selected from each sample, with every read carrying a distinct molecular identifier. Instead of being binned into consensus sequences, reads that shared molecular identifiers were thrown out. CDR3 identification, clonotype clustering and error correction used MiTCR with a Q25 quality threshold and the strictest error-elimination algorithm. A nonparametric unseen species model using Euler transformation provided a lower-bound estimate of total TCR beta diversity. TCRdb reprocessed the public reads (quality trimming at Q25 with fastp, clone calling with MiXCR) and kept in-frame beta chains. Identical CDR3 protein sequences are pooled into one entry, listed with their most common genes and DNA. TCRdb, not the original authors, processed these V and J calls. In this sample the table shows fewer than 2,000,000 distinct CDR3 sequences, 35% to 50% of which occur a single time. Roughly 23% of the sample comes from the top ten.

This clonotype was seen more than once but under ten times. Its specific antigen is unknown. No base quality values were provided; no much bigger clone lies one nucleotide off. Summary of the overall study and its limitations: As age increased, observed TCR beta diversity per million T cells dropped in a roughly linear way, and a significant reduction was already evident by age 40. Because donor CMV infection status was unknown, age-related changes in expanded clonotypes were potentially confounded. Bulk unsorted PBMC profiling prevented conclusive comparison of naive and antigen-experienced compartments. Estimates of total diversity based on one million sequenced T cells were regarded as lower bounds and as underestimates. The percentage of naive T cells measured by flow cytometry correlated strongly with observed TCR beta diversity. Compared with the aged group, more naive CD4+ T cells, fewer expanded clones and increased TCR diversity were shown by the long-lived group, suggesting age selection.

The sequence joins TRBV10-3 to TRBJ1-1, and 8 bases in between align with TRBD1. The sequenced material came from blood. This sequence originates from a human donor in good health. The CDR3 protein sequence reads: CAIAQGAEAFF. The DNA reads as follows: TGTGCCATCGCTCAGGGGGCAGAAGCTTTCTTT.